This entry lists 6 T cell receptor beta chains sequenced from one sample in a study of CD8 T cells in ankylosing spondylitis. TCRdb redid the calling of the 5' RACE reads with MiXCR, one entry per CDR3 protein. The repertoire holds fewer than 200,000 distinct CDR3 sequences, with 18% as singletons. Sequenced input: blood, either unsorted or a sorted T cell fraction (not recorded which). Receptors were obtained from a male donor under 30 with ankylosing spondylitis or in good health (not recorded which).

This clonotype was counted only a few times. The V gene is TRBV5-1, the J gene TRBJ2-5; D remains ambiguous. Trimming left V 4 bases short and J 5 bases short, with 12 bases between. The CDR3 loop spans 13 amino acids. CDR1 and CDR2 from the germline V gene are SGHRS and YFSETQ. For the CDR3, the DNA is TGCGCCAGCAGCCTCCCTATGGGGGAGACCCAGTACTTC. Its protein is CASSLPMGETQYF.

The genes are TRBV6-2 or TRBV6-3 and TRBJ2-1; D is uncertain. V dropped 10 bases and J dropped 4 bases, with 5 bases sitting between them. This CDR3 comprises 10 residues. The germline gives CDR1 MNHEY, CDR2 SVGEGT. Here the CDR3 reads CATSYNEQFF. Here the CDR3 DNA reads TGTGCCACGTCATACAATGAGCAGTTCTTC.

This clonotype was detected ten times or more. Written as DNA, the CDR3 is TGTGCCAGTAGTTTTCGACCTGAGAATGAGCAGTTCTTC. The encoded protein is CASSFRPENEQFF. The genes are TRBV19 and TRBJ2-1; the D is unclear. V shed 5 bases and J shed 7 bases, with 12 bases lying between them. Germline CDR1 reads LNHDA; CDR2 reads SQIVND (reference sequence). The CDR3 runs to 13 residues.

This clonotype occurred many times. This rearrangement joins TRBV6-6 to TRBJ2-1, with TRBD2 identical over 7 bases. The trim removed 4 bases at V and 3 bases at J, leaving 9 bases unmatched. In germline, CDR1 is MNHNY, CDR2 SVGAGI (reference sequence). This CDR3 region has 16 residues. CDR3 residues: CASSLSGKRLYNEQFF. CDR3 DNA sequence: TGTGCCAGCAGTTTGAGCGGGAAGCGTCTCTACAATGAGCAGTTCTTC.

The sample holds many counts of this clonotype. The chain employs TRBV15 and TRBJ2-1; either TRBD1 or TRBD2 may supply D (6 bases each). This CDR3 comprises 15 residues. The V gene lost 1 base and the J gene lost 3 bases, with 10 bases spanning the gap. Looked up from germline, CDR1 is LNHNV and CDR2 is YYDKDF (reference sequence). In nucleotides, the CDR3 is TGTGCCACCAGCAGAGCCGGGGGCGTCTACAATGAGCAGTTCTTC. This codes for CATSRAGGVYNEQFF.

This clonotype was picked up many times. The chain couples TRBV18 to TRBJ2-7, with D possibly being TRBD2 (6 bases). Per germline, CDR1 KGHSH and CDR2 LQKENI. Trimming stripped 1 base from V and 4 bases from J, with 14 bases between. The CDR3 is made up of 15 amino acids. The CDR3 protein is CASSPRELASYEQYF. CDR3 in DNA: TGTGCCAGCTCACCACGGGAACTAGCCTCTTACGAGCAGTACTTC.